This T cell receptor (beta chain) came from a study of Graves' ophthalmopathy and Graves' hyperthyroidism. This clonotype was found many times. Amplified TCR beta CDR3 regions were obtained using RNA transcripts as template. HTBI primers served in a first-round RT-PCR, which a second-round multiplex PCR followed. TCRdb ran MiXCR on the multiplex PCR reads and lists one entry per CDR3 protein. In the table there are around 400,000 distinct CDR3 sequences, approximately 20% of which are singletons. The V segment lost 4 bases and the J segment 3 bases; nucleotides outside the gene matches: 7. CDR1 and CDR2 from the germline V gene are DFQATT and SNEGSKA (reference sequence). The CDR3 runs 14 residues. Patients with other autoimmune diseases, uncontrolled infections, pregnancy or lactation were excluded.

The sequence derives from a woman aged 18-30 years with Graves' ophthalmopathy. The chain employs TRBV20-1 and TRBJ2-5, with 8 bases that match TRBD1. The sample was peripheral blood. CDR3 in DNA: TGCAGTGCTACCCTACCGACAGGGGAAGAGACCCAGTACTTC. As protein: CSATLPTGEETQYF.